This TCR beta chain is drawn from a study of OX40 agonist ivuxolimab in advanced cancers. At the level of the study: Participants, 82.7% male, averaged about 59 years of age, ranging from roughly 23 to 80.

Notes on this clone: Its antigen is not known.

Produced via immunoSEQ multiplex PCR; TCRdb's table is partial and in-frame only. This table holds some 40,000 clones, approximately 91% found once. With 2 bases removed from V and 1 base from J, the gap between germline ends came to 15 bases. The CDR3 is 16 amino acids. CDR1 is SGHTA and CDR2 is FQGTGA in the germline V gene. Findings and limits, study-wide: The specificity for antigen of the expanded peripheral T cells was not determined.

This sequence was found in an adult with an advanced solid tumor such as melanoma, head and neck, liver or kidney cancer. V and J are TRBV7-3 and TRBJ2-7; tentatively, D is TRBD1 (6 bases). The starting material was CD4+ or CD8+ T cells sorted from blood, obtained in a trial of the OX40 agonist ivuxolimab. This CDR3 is CASSLGQGRYSYEQYF. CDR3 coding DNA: TGTGCCAGCAGCTTAGGGCAGGGGCGATATTCCTACGAGCAGTACTTC.